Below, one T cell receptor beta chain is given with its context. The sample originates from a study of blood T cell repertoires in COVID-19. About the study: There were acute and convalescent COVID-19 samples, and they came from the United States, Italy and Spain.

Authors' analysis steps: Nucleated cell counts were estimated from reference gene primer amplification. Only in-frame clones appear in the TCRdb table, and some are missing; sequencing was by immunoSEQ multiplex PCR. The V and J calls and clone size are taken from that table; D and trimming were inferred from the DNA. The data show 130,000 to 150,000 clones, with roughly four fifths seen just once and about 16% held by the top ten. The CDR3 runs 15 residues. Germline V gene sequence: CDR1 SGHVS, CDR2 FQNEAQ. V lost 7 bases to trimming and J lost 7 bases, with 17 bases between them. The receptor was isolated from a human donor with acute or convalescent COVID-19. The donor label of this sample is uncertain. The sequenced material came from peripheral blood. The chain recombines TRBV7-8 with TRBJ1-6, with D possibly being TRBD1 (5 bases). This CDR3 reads CASKTRLSGNSPLHF. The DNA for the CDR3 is TGTGCCAGCAAGACTCGACTCTCAGGGAATTCACCCCTCCACTTT.